This TCR beta chain was sequenced during a study of blood T cell repertoires in COVID-19. The germline gives CDR1 MNHEY, CDR2 SVGAGI. V lost 0 bases and J lost 8; bases outside the gene matches: 6. This CDR3 comprises 14 residues. Authors' data handling: From reference gene primer amplification, estimates of nucleated cell counts were derived. Clones were sequenced by immunoSEQ multiplex PCR, and TCRdb holds only the in-frame ones, with some missing. That table is the source of V, J and clone size, and D and trimming were worked out from the DNA. The sample shows some 200,000 clones, roughly four fifths of them seen only once.

The specimen was PBMCs or T cells enriched from blood (not recorded which). The source is a middle-aged man who had recovered from COVID-19. This chain uses TRBV6-5 with TRBJ1-2, with 7 bases aligning to TRBD1. The CDR3 DNA sequence: TGTGCCAGCAGTTACTCTTACAGGGGAGAGGGCTACACCTTC. Translation gives CASSYSYRGEGYTF.